One sample yielded the 3 T cell receptor beta chains listed below, sequenced in a study of blood T cell repertoires in COVID-19. Assay used: immunoSEQ multiplex PCR; TCRdb lists only in-frame clones, some missing. The data contain under 130,000 clones, around 76% of them singletons. The sample comprised peripheral blood. These TCRs come from a woman aged 70-85 years with acute or convalescent COVID-19.

The V and J genes are TRBV10-3 and TRBJ1-5; unclear D gene. From germline, CDR1 is ENHRY and CDR2 SYGVKD. The CDR3 totals 15 residues. Trimming pared 2 bases from V and 0 bases from J, leaving 8 bases between. The CDR3 sequence is CAISEEGPSNQPQHF. Here the CDR3 DNA reads TGTGCCATCAGTGAGGAGGGCCCTAGCAATCAGCCCCAGCATTTT.

The V gene is TRBV2, the J gene TRBJ1-5; D might be TRBD1 (6 bases). Trimming took off 7 bases at V and 7 bases at J, with 17 bases between the two ends. CDR1 is SNHLY, CDR2 FYNNEI, per germline. This CDR3 comprises 14 residues. The CDR3 spells CASKLTGPFQPQHF. CDR3 nucleotides: TGTGCCAGCAAACTCACAGGGCCATTCCAGCCCCAGCATTTT.

The gene calls are TRBV6-2 or TRBV6-3 and TRBJ1-2; 10 nucleotides match TRBD1. Germline values: CDR1 MNHEY, CDR2 SVGEGT. The CDR3 loop spans 16 amino acids. Trimming removed 4 bases from V and 2 bases from J; junction bases left unmatched: 7. The CDR3 nucleotides read TGTGCCAGCAGTTCGGACAGGGGGAGAGTGAACTATGGCTACACCTTC. It is translated as CASSSDRGRVNYGYTF.